Listed below are T cell receptor beta chains from one sample, sequenced in a study of Graves' ophthalmopathy and Graves' hyperthyroidism. A single record per CDR3 protein comes from TCRdb applying MiXCR to the multiplex PCR reads. The sample contains 740,000 or so distinct CDR3 sequences, roughly 40% of which appear only once. Sequences were obtained from peripheral blood. The receptors originated from an adult man with Graves' ophthalmopathy. The CDR3 runs from the conserved cysteine through the conserved F or W. The order of the fields is V gene, J gene, clone size, D gene, CDR3 DNA, CDR3 protein. A D gene is named only where the DNA matches it firmly. The size of a clone is reported for some rows only, either as once, few or many, or as a class for expanded clones.

v_gene: TRBV10-2
j_gene: TRBJ1-2
abundance: few
d_gene: -
CDR3nt: TGTGCCAGCGTCCGCGATGGTTTAGAATATGGCTACACCTTC
CDR3aa: CASVRDGLEYGYTF

v_gene: TRBV25-1
j_gene: TRBJ1-3
abundance: -
d_gene: -
CDR3nt: TGTGCCAGCAGTGAAGGGGGCAAACACACCATATATTTT
CDR3aa: CASSEGGKHTIYF

v_gene: TRBV25-1
j_gene: TRBJ2-7
abundance: many
d_gene: -
CDR3nt: TGTGCCAGCAGACAGGGTGTCGGCTACGAGCAGTACTTC
CDR3aa: CASRQGVGYEQYF

v_gene: TRBV10-3
j_gene: TRBJ1-4
abundance: -
d_gene: -
CDR3nt: TGTGCCATCAGTGATACCCAGAAGAATGAAAAACTGTTTTTT
CDR3aa: CAISDTQKNEKLFF

v_gene: TRBV12-3/TRBV12-4
j_gene: TRBJ2-7
abundance: -
d_gene: -
CDR3nt: TGTGCCAGCAGTTTAGGAAAGTCCACCTACGAGCAGTACTTC
CDR3aa: CASSLGKSTYEQYF

v_gene: TRBV2
j_gene: TRBJ1-5
abundance: -
d_gene: TRBD1
CDR3nt: TGTGCCAGCAGCTTGGGACAGGCCCACAATCAGCCCCAGCATTTT
CDR3aa: CASSLGQAHNQPQHF

v_gene: TRBV4-1
j_gene: TRBJ2-7
abundance: -
d_gene: TRBD2
CDR3nt: TGCGCCAGCAGCCAAGGTATCGGCGGGAGCCCCCACGAGCAGTACTTC
CDR3aa: CASSQGIGGSPHEQYF

v_gene: TRBV20-1
j_gene: TRBJ2-2
abundance: -
d_gene: -
CDR3nt: TGCAGTGCCTCGAAAATCGGTATCGGAGGGGTGGACACCGGGGAGCTGTTTTTT
CDR3aa: CSASKIGIGGVDTGELFF

v_gene: TRBV7-2
j_gene: TRBJ1-2
abundance: few
d_gene: -
CDR3nt: TGTGCCAGCAGCTGGGGAGACTATGGCTACACCTTC
CDR3aa: CASSWGDYGYTF

v_gene: TRBV20-1
j_gene: TRBJ1-1
abundance: many
d_gene: -
CDR3nt: TGCAGTGCTAGACGACCTGGCACTGAAGCTTTCTTT
CDR3aa: CSARRPGTEAFF

v_gene: TRBV29-1
j_gene: TRBJ1-5
abundance: -
d_gene: -
CDR3nt: TGCAGCGTTGGGGGGGGCGTATCGAGCAATCAGCCCCAGCATTTT
CDR3aa: CSVGGGVSSNQPQHF

v_gene: TRBV2
j_gene: TRBJ1-1
abundance: few
d_gene: -
CDR3nt: TGTGCCAGCAGTGGGCAAACCGCCCCGAACACTGAAGCTTTCTTT
CDR3aa: CASSGQTAPNTEAFF

v_gene: TRBV19
j_gene: TRBJ2-2
abundance: many
d_gene: -
CDR3nt: TGTGCCAGTAGTATTTCAGGGTCCGGGGAGCTGTTTTTT
CDR3aa: CASSISGSGELFF

v_gene: TRBV2
j_gene: TRBJ2-7
abundance: few
d_gene: TRBD1
CDR3nt: TGTGCCAGCAGGGTTGGACAGGGGGGGCCCTACGAGCAGTACTTC
CDR3aa: CASRVGQGGPYEQYF

v_gene: TRBV12-3/TRBV12-4
j_gene: TRBJ1-2
abundance: -
d_gene: TRBD1
CDR3nt: TGTGCCAGCATCAAAGGACAGGGAAACTATGGCTACACCTTC
CDR3aa: CASIKGQGNYGYTF

v_gene: TRBV20-1
j_gene: TRBJ2-7
abundance: few
d_gene: -
CDR3nt: TGCAGTGTCGGCGGTAACTACGAGCAGTACTTC
CDR3aa: CSVGGNYEQYF

v_gene: TRBV24-1
j_gene: TRBJ2-5
abundance: -
d_gene: -
CDR3nt: TGTGCCACCAGTGATGGCGACAGAACTCAAGAGACCCAGTACTTC
CDR3aa: CATSDGDRTQETQYF

v_gene: TRBV10-3
j_gene: TRBJ1-5
abundance: -
d_gene: -
CDR3nt: TGTGCCAGCAGTTACAGTTATAATCAGCCCCAGCATTTT
CDR3aa: CASSYSYNQPQHF

v_gene: TRBV5-1
j_gene: TRBJ1-6
abundance: many
d_gene: -
CDR3nt: TGCGCCAGCAGCCGACAGAATTCACCCCTCCACTTT
CDR3aa: CASSRQNSPLHF

v_gene: TRBV7-9
j_gene: TRBJ2-3
abundance: -
d_gene: -
CDR3nt: TGTGCCAGCAGCCAGACGGGCCTAGATACGCAGTATTTT
CDR3aa: CASSQTGLDTQYF

v_gene: TRBV6-5
j_gene: TRBJ1-6
abundance: many
d_gene: -
CDR3nt: TGTGCCAGCAGTGTCCGGGGTTCACCCCTCCACTTT
CDR3aa: CASSVRGSPLHF

v_gene: TRBV29-1
j_gene: TRBJ2-5
abundance: -
d_gene: -
CDR3nt: TGCAGCGTAGTCTGCGGGGTGGTGGAGACCCAGTACTTC
CDR3aa: CSVVCGVVETQYF

v_gene: TRBV9
j_gene: TRBJ2-7
abundance: once
d_gene: -
CDR3nt: TGTGCCAGCCCACCACCGTCCAGGGACTACGAGCAGTACTTC
CDR3aa: CASPPPSRDYEQYF

v_gene: TRBV19
j_gene: TRBJ2-7
abundance: -
d_gene: -
CDR3nt: TGTGCCAGTAGTATAGATCGGCAGGAGCTGCGCGAGCAGTACTTC
CDR3aa: CASSIDRQELREQYF

v_gene: TRBV10-3
j_gene: TRBJ1-1
abundance: -
d_gene: -
CDR3nt: TGTGCCAGCAGTGAAGATCGCAGGGTCGCATTCAACACTGAAGCTTTCTTT
CDR3aa: CASSEDRRVAFNTEAFF

v_gene: TRBV29-1
j_gene: TRBJ2-2
abundance: many
d_gene: -
CDR3nt: TGCAGCGTTCCTAAGGGCACGAACACCGGGGAGCTGTTTTTT
CDR3aa: CSVPKGTNTGELFF

v_gene: TRBV29-1
j_gene: TRBJ2-7
abundance: many
d_gene: -
CDR3nt: TGCAGCGTTGAATGGGGCTCCTACGAGCAGTACTTC
CDR3aa: CSVEWGSYEQYF

v_gene: TRBV9
j_gene: TRBJ1-1
abundance: -
d_gene: -
CDR3nt: TGTGCCAGCAGCGAGCGGGAGGACAACACTGAAGCTTTCTTT
CDR3aa: CASSEREDNTEAFF

v_gene: TRBV25-1
j_gene: TRBJ1-1
abundance: many
d_gene: TRBD1
CDR3nt: TGTGCCAGCAGTGAATTTAACAGGGGCTACACTGAAGCTTTCTTT
CDR3aa: CASSEFNRGYTEAFF

v_gene: TRBV20-1
j_gene: TRBJ2-7
abundance: -
d_gene: TRBD1
CDR3nt: TGCAGTGCTAGGCCGACAGGGGCCACCTACGAGCAGTACTTC
CDR3aa: CSARPTGATYEQYF

v_gene: TRBV24-1
j_gene: TRBJ2-5
abundance: -
d_gene: TRBD2
CDR3nt: TGTGCCAGCAGTTTACTTGCTAGCGGGGGGGCAGAGACCCAGTACTTC
CDR3aa: CASSLLASGGAETQYF

v_gene: TRBV6-1
j_gene: TRBJ1-1
abundance: few
d_gene: TRBD1
CDR3nt: TGTGCCAGCAGTGAAGCTTGGACAGGACGTGAAGCTTTCTTT
CDR3aa: CASSEAWTGREAFF

v_gene: TRBV5-1
j_gene: TRBJ1-2
abundance: once
d_gene: TRBD1
CDR3nt: TGCGCCAGCAGCGCGGGACAGGGGGCGGTTGGCTACACCTTC
CDR3aa: CASSAGQGAVGYTF

v_gene: TRBV11-2
j_gene: TRBJ1-2
abundance: many
d_gene: -
CDR3nt: TGTGCCAGCAGCTTAGATAGGGGGGACACCTCTGGCTACACCTTC
CDR3aa: CASSLDRGDTSGYTF

v_gene: TRBV29-1
j_gene: TRBJ2-3
abundance: -
d_gene: TRBD1
CDR3nt: TGCAGCGCCCCGGGACAGGGCGCGACAGATACGCAGTATTTT
CDR3aa: CSAPGQGATDTQYF

v_gene: TRBV5-1
j_gene: TRBJ1-2
abundance: -
d_gene: -
CDR3nt: TGCGCCAGCAGCACGGACGGCGCCTATGGCTACACCTTC
CDR3aa: CASSTDGAYGYTF

v_gene: TRBV29-1
j_gene: TRBJ1-2
abundance: many
d_gene: -
CDR3nt: TGCAGCGTTATGGCGTATGGCTACACCTTC
CDR3aa: CSVMAYGYTF

v_gene: TRBV7-9
j_gene: TRBJ1-1
abundance: -
d_gene: -
CDR3nt: TGTGCCAGCAGCCAAGGCCGATTCGCTGAAGCTTTCTTT
CDR3aa: CASSQGRFAEAFF

v_gene: TRBV7-2
j_gene: TRBJ2-7
abundance: -
d_gene: -
CDR3nt: TGTGCCAGCAGCCTTTACGACCCCTACGAGCAGTACTTC
CDR3aa: CASSLYDPYEQYF

v_gene: TRBV10-2
j_gene: TRBJ1-4
abundance: many
d_gene: -
CDR3nt: TGCGCCAGCAGTGATGCGGCGCTGGGGGCTGAAAAACTGTTTTTT
CDR3aa: CASSDAALGAEKLFF

v_gene: TRBV9
j_gene: TRBJ1-1
abundance: -
d_gene: -
CDR3nt: TGTGCCAGCAGCGTCTCGCCGGGGGGGCGAAATAAAGGAGTGAACACTGAAGCTTTCTTT
CDR3aa: CASSVSPGGRNKGVNTEAFF

v_gene: TRBV10-3
j_gene: TRBJ1-5
abundance: -
d_gene: -
CDR3nt: TGTGCCATCAGTCCCCGGGGACGGATCAATCAGCCCCAGCATTTT
CDR3aa: CAISPRGRINQPQHF

v_gene: TRBV7-2
j_gene: TRBJ2-7
abundance: -
d_gene: -
CDR3nt: TGTGCCAGCAGCTTAGCCCCAGGGGGGTCCGTGAACGAGCAGTACTTC
CDR3aa: CASSLAPGGSVNEQYF